Listed here are 17 T cell receptor beta chains from one sample, sequenced in a study of naive and memory T cell subsets. Notes on the study in general: Possibly reflecting memory cells re-expressing CD45RA, a few larger clonotypes occurred in naive repertoires, especially CD8.

These receptors have no known antigen. An equimolar mix of two oligonucleotides served as the beta constant-region primer for TRBC1 and TRBC2. Ligated cDNA was amplified by four rounds of PCR with nested alpha and beta constant-region primers and SP2. One entry per CDR3 protein, called by TCRdb with MiXCR from the UMI-ligation and nested PCR reads. The data contain 130,000 to 150,000 distinct CDR3 sequences, roughly 22% of them singletons. The sample consisted of naive CD4+ T cells from blood. The receptors stem from a human donor in good health.

This clonotype was observed many times. This sequence joins TRBV23-1 and TRBJ2-3; 9 bases are shared with TRBD2. TRBV23-1 is an open reading frame whose function is uncertain. With 1 base clipped from V and 2 bases from J, the junction kept 10 bases outside the gene matches. This CDR3 has 18 residues. This chain's CDR3 is CASSQLLGLAGNTDTQYF. The CDR3 nucleotides are TGCGCCAGCAGTCAATTATTGGGGCTAGCGGGAAACACAGATACGCAGTATTTT.

This clonotype was observed a few times. The chain couples TRBV5-1 to TRBJ2-7; 8 bases map to TRBD1. After removal of 3 bases from V and 10 bases from J, the junction contained 15 bases not matched to a gene. This CDR3 has 15 residues. CDR1 and CDR2 (germline): SGHRS, YFSETQ. The CDR3 DNA reads TGCGCCAGCAGCTCACAATACCGGGGACAGGCGGTACAGTACTTC. Protein: CASSSQYRGQAVQYF.

The J gene is TRBJ2-7, the V gene TRBV12-3 or TRBV12-4, with TRBD2 matching 11 bases. This CDR3 is 14 amino acids long. Trimming cost V 3 bases and J 2 bases; bases outside gene matches: 0. DNA for the CDR3: TGTGCCAGCAGTTTGACTAGCGGGACCTACGAGCAGTACTTC. Its protein is CASSLTSGTYEQYF.

The table lists this clonotype with a few counts. V gene TRBV30 combines with J gene TRBJ2-1, with D unclear. The germline V gene encodes CDR1 GTSNPN and CDR2 SVGIG (reference sequence). CDR3 size: 14 residues. V was shortened by 6 bases and J by 0 bases, with 12 bases between the two germline ends. The CDR3 coding sequence is TGTGCCTGCCAAACGGACCACTCCTACAATGAGCAGTTCTTC. Protein: CACQTDHSYNEQFF.

This chain uses TRBV6-2 or TRBV6-3 with TRBJ2-5; 9 nucleotides align to TRBD1. This CDR3 is built from 17 residues. In germline, CDR1 is MNHEY, CDR2 SVGEGT. V trimming: 3 bases; J trimming: 4 bases; junction bases outside the gene matches: 12. The chain's CDR3 is CASSYGPGTGPPETQYF. For the CDR3, the DNA is TGTGCCAGCAGTTATGGCCCGGGGACAGGGCCTCCAGAGACCCAGTACTTC.

This clonotype was detected only a few times. This chain links TRBV6-2 or TRBV6-3 with TRBJ2-1, with 16 bases that match TRBD2. The germline gives CDR1 MNHEY, CDR2 SVGEGT. V was pared by 6 bases and J by 8 bases, with 10 bases of the junction left unmatched. This CDR3 spans 17 amino acids. The CDR3 nucleotides are TGTGCCAGCAGCCGATCGGGGACTAGCGGGAGGGCGCATGAGCAGTTCTTC. It is translated as CASSRSGTSGRAHEQFF.

This clonotype has a count of ten or more. CDR3 amino acids: CASSGQTQETQYF. The CDR3, as DNA: TGCGCCAGCAGTGGACAGACACAAGAGACCCAGTACTTC. The genes are TRBV10-1 and TRBJ2-5; D may be TRBD1 (5 bases). Germline loops: CDR1 WNHNN, CDR2 SYGVQD (reference sequence). Trimming left V 4 bases short and J 2 bases short, with 8 bases between. The CDR3 spans 13 residues.

The rearrangement links TRBV28 to TRBJ2-7; D not certain. Germline V gives CDR1 MDHEN, CDR2 SYDVKM. The CDR3 consists of 14 residues. V was trimmed by 3 bases and J by 1 base, leaving 10 bases between them. CDR3 amino acids: CASSLLQESYEQYF. CDR3 DNA: TGTGCCAGCAGTTTGCTTCAGGAATCCTACGAGCAGTACTTC.

This clonotype was recorded a few times. The rearrangement uses TRBV28 and TRBJ2-5, with 13 bases matching TRBD2. Trimming at V came to 5 bases and at J to 3 bases, leaving 6 bases not matched to a gene. Per germline, CDR1 MDHEN and CDR2 SYDVKM. The CDR3 covers 16 residues. The CDR3 DNA is TGTGCCAGCAGTCCGTCGGGACTAGCGGGAAAAGAGACCCAGTACTTC. It specifies CASSPSGLAGKETQYF.

V usage is TRBV20-1 and J usage is TRBJ1-2, with D maybe TRBD1 (5 bases). Between the trimmed V and J ends, which lost 6 bases and 4 bases, there was a span of 18 bases. Looked up from germline, CDR1 is DFQATT and CDR2 is SNEGSKA (reference sequence). The CDR3 extends over 14 amino acids. This CDR3 reads CSALVQTALYGYTF. CDR3 coding DNA: TGCAGTGCCCTAGTCCAGACAGCACTCTATGGCTACACCTTC.

The rearrangement uses TRBV12-3 or TRBV12-4 and TRBJ2-3; D remains unclear. The CDR3 extends over 14 amino acids. The ends were cut back, 0 bases at V and 2 bases at J, with 6 bases in the middle. The CDR3 is CASSLAVNTDTQYF. The DNA for the CDR3 is TGTGCCAGCAGTTTAGCGGTCAACACAGATACGCAGTATTTT.

This clonotype appeared a few times. The rearrangement joins TRBV7-9 to TRBJ1-2; D ambiguous. From germline, CDR1 is SEHNR and CDR2 FQNEAQ (reference sequence). The V end was cut by 7 bases, the J end by 5 bases, with 11 bases between. The CDR3 is 12 amino acids. The DNA for the CDR3 is TGTGCCAGCACTGTACCTGCTTATGGCTACACCTTC. This translates into CASTVPAYGYTF.

This rearrangement joins TRBV12-3 or TRBV12-4 to TRBJ1-1; the D is unclear. CDR3 length: 12 amino acids. Trimming stripped 4 bases from V and 7 bases from J, with 10 bases between. As DNA, the CDR3 is TGTGCCAGCAGTTCCCCCCGGGGTGAAGCTTTCTTT. Protein: CASSSPRGEAFF.

In its sample, this clonotype was seen a few times. The chain carries TRBV5-5 and TRBJ2-1; D may be TRBD1 or TRBD2 (6 bases each). V shed 1 base and J shed 6 bases, with 17 bases lying between them. The CDR3 sequence is 16 residues long. Germline V gives CDR1 SGHKS, CDR2 YYEKEE (reference sequence). CDR3 sequence reads: CASSLTGALGLNEQFF. The CDR3 DNA is TGTGCCAGCAGCTTGACGGGGGCTTTAGGTCTCAATGAGCAGTTCTTC.

J is TRBJ1-4 and V is TRBV3-1; 9 bases fit TRBD1. Germline CDR1 and CDR2: LGHDT and YNNKEL (reference sequence). Trimming took 1 base from V and 9 from J; bases not matched to a gene: 6. This CDR3 is built from 15 residues. In DNA form, the CDR3 reads TGTGCCAGCAGCCAAGGACCGGGACAGGGAAAAAAACTGTTTTTT. Amino acids: CASSQGPGQGKKLFF.

This chain uses TRBV18 with TRBJ1-1; D may be TRBD1 (5 bases). Germline CDR1 and CDR2: KGHSH and LQKENI. The CDR3 loop spans 14 amino acids. The V and J ends lost 4 bases and 2 bases respectively, with 11 bases between them. The DNA of the CDR3 is TGTGCCAGCTCACGGGACGGAACAAACACTGAAGCTTTCTTT. Translated, it gives CASSRDGTNTEAFF.

This clonotype was counted only a few times. The chain recombines TRBV6-6 with TRBJ2-7, with D possibly matching TRBD2 (6 bases). V lost 10 bases to trimming and J lost 8 bases, with 12 bases between them. The CDR3 is 10 amino acids. Germline loops: CDR1 MNHNY, CDR2 SVGAGI (reference sequence). The CDR3: CATNGGKQYF. The CDR3 region has the DNA TGTGCCACAAACGGGGGAAAGCAGTACTTC.